Listed below are T cell receptor beta chains from one sample, sequenced in a study of shared clonotypes between healthy human individuals. The method was immunoSEQ multiplex PCR; TCRdb's version includes in-frame clones alone and lacks a portion of them. The data show roughly 2,500,000 clones, more than 85% seen once. The specimen was naive CD4+ T cells from PBMCs. Source of these receptors: a man aged 18 to 35 in good health. Some clones in this sample may be carry-over from other donors' samples. Both conserved end residues are part of each CDR3. A D gene is named only where the DNA matches it firmly. Where a row states a size, it is once, few, many or the class of an expanded clone; other rows omit it.

d_call j_call v_call clone_size cdr3_nt cdr3_aa
TRBD2 TRBJ2-7 TRBV6-1 few TGTGCCAGCAGTGGGGGACTAGCCTACGAGCAGTACTTC CASSGGLAYEQYF
TRBD2 TRBJ2-3 TRBV5-1 NA TGCGCCAGCAGCTTCGGTAGCGGGAGTGCAGATACGCAGTATTTT CASSFGSGSADTQYF
NA TRBJ2-2 TRBV4-1 NA TGCGCCAGCAGCCAAGATCCTGCGGTGGCGCGCCGGGAGCTGTTTTTT CASSQDPAVARRELFF
NA TRBJ1-2 TRBV19 NA TGTGCCAGTAGCATGGACCGGACTGGTGGGAACTATGGCTACACCTTC CASSMDRTGGNYGYTF
TRBD2 TRBJ2-7 TRBV11-3 NA TGTGCCAGCAGCTTAGATCCTGCGGGAGGCGAGCAGTACTTC CASSLDPAGGEQYF
NA TRBJ2-3 TRBV9 once TGTGCCAGCAGCTGGGCTAGCGGCACAGATACGCAGTATTTT CASSWASGTDTQYF
NA TRBJ1-4 TRBV18 NA TGTGCCAGCTCACCAGACTATCGGGGCTCTAATGAAAAACTGTTTTTT CASSPDYRGSNEKLFF
TRBD2 TRBJ2-1 TRBV7-6 NA TGTGCCAGCAGCTTCGGGACTAGCGGGAGTCGGAGCTACAATGAGCAGTTCTTC CASSFGTSGSRSYNEQFF
TRBD2 TRBJ2-5 TRBV4-1 NA TGCGCCAGCAGCCAAGATTTATTGTCTAGCGGGAGATCGGAGACCCAGTACTTC CASSQDLLSSGRSETQYF
TRBD1 TRBJ2-3 TRBV9 NA TGTGCCAGCAGCCTTGGGACAGGAGTCTACACAGATACGCAGTATTTT CASSLGTGVYTDTQYF
TRBD1 TRBJ2-3 TRBV5-1 NA TGCGCCAGCAGCTTGACAGGGGTCCTCGGAGATACGCAGTATTTT CASSLTGVLGDTQYF
NA TRBJ2-1 TRBV18 once TGTGCCAGCTCACCAAATCGCGAAGGGGCTGAGCAGTTCTTC CASSPNREGAEQFF
NA TRBJ2-3 TRBV28 NA TGTGCCAGCAGTGGGTGGGGTACTAGCACAGATACGCAGTATTTT CASSGWGTSTDTQYF
NA TRBJ2-3 TRBV7-9 NA TGTGCCAGCAGCTCGACAGGAGCTAGCACAGATACGCAGTATTTT CASSSTGASTDTQYF
TRBD2 TRBJ2-7 TRBV5-1 NA TGCGCCAGCAGCCAACTAGCGGGAACGTACTACGAGCAGTACTTC CASSQLAGTYYEQYF
NA TRBJ2-1 TRBV27 NA TGTGCCAGCAGTTTGGACAGATACAACAATGAGCAGTTCTTC CASSLDRYNNEQFF
NA TRBJ2-1 TRBV7-6 once TGTGCCAGCAGCCCCGAGGTCTACAATGAGCAGTTCTTC CASSPEVYNEQFF